One and the same sample provided the 26 T cell receptor beta chains below, sequenced in a study of blood T cell repertoires in COVID-19. Here immunoSEQ multiplex PCR was the method, and the copy in TCRdb shows in-frame clones only, minus some. In the table there are a few hundred thousand clones, 88% of which are singletons. Sequencing was performed on peripheral blood. These receptors were taken from a young man with active or convalescent COVID-19.

The V gene is TRBV5-1, the J gene TRBJ2-4; TRBD1 is a possible D gene (5 bases). V shed 10 bases and J shed 2 bases, with 16 bases lying between them. The CDR3 contains 14 residues. CDR1 and CDR2 from the germline V gene are SGHRS and YFSETQ. The CDR3 loop reads CASSFQGSKNIQYF. In DNA form, the CDR3 reads TGCGCCTCCTCGTTCCAGGGCTCCAAAAACATTCAGTACTTC.

This clone was seen once. This sequence joins TRBV19 and TRBJ1-1; a possible D gene is TRBD1 (5 bases). The germline gives CDR1 LNHDA, CDR2 SQIVND (reference sequence). The CDR3 is made up of 15 amino acids. With 7 bases removed from V and 5 bases from J, the gap between germline ends came to 20 bases. CDR3 region: CASTLGGGVRTEAFF. The CDR3 DNA follows: TGTGCCAGTACCCTGGGAGGAGGGGTAAGAACTGAAGCTTTCTTT.

V and J are TRBV18 and TRBJ1-1, with 10 bases that match TRBD1. CDR3 length: 14 amino acids. Germline V CDR1 and CDR2: KGHSH, LQKENI. V lost 6 bases and J lost 3; bases outside the gene matches: 4. CDR3: CASSETGGHTEAFF. CDR3 DNA: TGTGCCAGCTCCGAGACAGGGGGCCACACTGAAGCTTTCTTT.

This sequence joins TRBV9 and TRBJ1-1; D call uncertain. CDR1 and CDR2 (germline): SGDLS, YYNGEE. This CDR3 contains 14 residues. V was trimmed by 6 bases and J by 7 bases, leaving 19 bases between them. In DNA form, the CDR3 reads TGTGCCAGCACCCCATCTCGGGGAAGCGGTGAAGCTTTCTTT. Encoded protein: CASTPSRGSGEAFF.

In DNA, the CDR3 is TGTGCCAGCAGCTTAAATACAGGCAATCAGCCCCAGCATTTT. It yields the protein CASSLNTGNQPQHF. The V call is TRBV7-9, the J call TRBJ1-5; D is undetermined. The germline CDR1 and CDR2 sequences are SEHNR and FQNEAQ (reference sequence). Trimming shortened V by 2 bases and J by 2 bases, and 7 bases separated the two germline ends. This CDR3 contains 14 residues.

The chain has TRBV27 and TRBJ1-1; D might be TRBD1 (5 bases). V was clipped by 4 bases and J by 7 bases, with 22 bases between them. This CDR3 comprises 16 residues. Germline CDR1 MNHEY, CDR2 SMNVEV (reference sequence). CDR3 residues: CASSSSSPGYVVEAFF. CDR3 DNA sequence: TGTGCCAGCAGTTCGTCTTCCCCAGGGTACGTCGTTGAAGCTTTCTTT.

J is TRBJ1-1 and V is TRBV18, with D tentatively TRBD1 (6 bases). The CDR3 sequence is 15 residues long. The V and J ends lost 3 bases and 0 bases respectively, with 11 bases between them. Germline values: CDR1 KGHSH, CDR2 LQKENI. CDR3 amino acids: CASSPGTIMNTEAFF. The CDR3 bases are TGTGCCAGCTCACCCGGGACAATCATGAACACTGAAGCTTTCTTT.

The CDR3 DNA is TGCAGCGTTGTCGCGGGACAGGGGGTCTATGGCTACACCTTC. This encodes CSVVAGQGVYGYTF. V gene TRBV29-1 combines with J gene TRBJ1-2, with 11 nucleotides matching TRBD1. This CDR3 is built from 14 residues. The V segment lost 4 bases and the J segment 4 bases; nucleotides outside the gene matches: 5. Germline loops: CDR1 SQVTM, CDR2 ANQGSEA.

The rearrangement joins TRBV3-1 (or the pseudogene TRBV3-2) to TRBJ1-6, with 9 bases fitting TRBD1. J gave up 7 bases and V 2 bases, and 3 bases lay outside the gene matches. The CDR3 is 15 amino acids. Germline CDR1 is LGHDT and CDR2 is YNNKEL (reference sequence). CDR3 sequence: CASSQSGTGNSPLHF. CDR3 nucleotide sequence: TGTGCCAGCAGCCAAAGTGGGACAGGGAATTCACCCCTCCACTTT.

This clone was picked up a small number of times. DNA for the CDR3: TGTGCCAGTAACAGGGACACCGGGGAGCTGTTTTTT. Translation gives CASNRDTGELFF. The genes are TRBV19 and TRBJ2-2; a possible D gene is TRBD1 (6 bases). V lost 7 bases and J 3 bases, leaving 6 bases between the germline ends. Germline V gene lookup returns CDR1 LNHDA and CDR2 SQIVND (reference sequence). CDR3 length: 12 residues.

This clone is a singleton in its sample. The chain carries TRBV18 and TRBJ2-7; TRBD1 aligns across 9 bases. Germline V gives CDR1 KGHSH, CDR2 LQKENI. Losses at the gene ends were 2 bases for V and 5 bases for J; bases not matched to a gene: 7. The CDR3 has 15 amino acids. The CDR3 is CASSPYPGQGDEQYF. The CDR3 DNA sequence: TGTGCCAGCTCACCATATCCGGGACAGGGTGACGAGCAGTACTTC.

This clone occurred a few times. The CDR3 loop reads CASSLGLAEQETQYF. DNA of the CDR3: TGTGCCAGCAGCTTGGGACTAGCGGAGCAAGAGACCCAGTACTTC. The chain combines TRBV11-2 with TRBJ2-5, with 11 bases identical to TRBD2. CDR3 length: 15 amino acids. J gave up 2 bases and V 3 bases, and 2 bases lay outside the gene matches. Germline CDR1 is SGHAT and CDR2 is FQNNGV.

CDR3 coding DNA: TGTGCCAGCAGCTGGGACTTCACAGATACGCAGTATTTT. Translating it yields CASSWDFTDTQYF. This chain connects TRBV4-2 to TRBJ2-3; tentatively, D is TRBD2 (6 bases). V dropped 5 bases and J dropped 2 bases, with 8 bases sitting between them. Germline V lookup: CDR1 LGHNA, CDR2 YNFKEQ. CDR3 length: 13 residues.

The V call is TRBV13, the J call TRBJ2-3; D not resolved. Germline V CDR1 and CDR2: PRHDT, FYEKMQ (reference sequence). The V and J ends lost 5 bases and 11 bases respectively, with 5 bases between them. The CDR3 is 9 amino acids. This chain's CDR3 is CASSLLQYF. The DNA for the CDR3 is TGTGCCAGCAGCCTCTTGCAGTATTTT.

The chain uses TRBV19 and TRBJ1-5, with a possible D match to TRBD1 (6 bases). Germline CDR1 reads LNHDA; CDR2 reads SQIVND (reference sequence). The CDR3 spans 14 residues. Trimming pared 2 bases from V and 5 bases from J, leaving 10 bases between. The CDR3 protein is CASSILSGDQPQHF. The CDR3, as DNA: TGTGCCAGTAGTATACTCTCAGGGGATCAGCCCCAGCATTTT. Full variable domain (rest looked up from reference TRBV19 and TRBJ1-5): DGGITQSPKYLFRKEGQNVTLSCEQNLNHDAMYWYRQDPGQGLRLIYYSQIVNDFQKGDIAEGYSVSREKKESFPLTVTSAQKNPTAFYLCASSILSGDQPQHFGDGTRLSIL.

The chain is built from TRBV18 and TRBJ2-1; D is unresolved. The germline CDR1 and CDR2 sequences are KGHSH and LQKENI. With 3 bases removed from V and 7 bases from J, the gap between germline ends came to 4 bases. The CDR3 spans 11 residues. CDR3 residues: CASSPGNEQFF. CDR3 bases: TGTGCCAGCTCACCCGGGAATGAGCAGTTCTTC.

The J gene is TRBJ1-6, the V gene TRBV21-1. TRBV21-1 constitutes a pseudogene. This CDR3 region has 21 residues. The CDR3 DNA sequence: TGTGCCAGCAGCAGAAAAGGGCCCGGGACTGAGGGCCACTCCTATAATTCACCCCTCCACTTT. This encodes CASSRKGPGTEGHSYNSPLHF.

This chain links TRBV6-5 with TRBJ1-6; D ambiguous. Germline V gives CDR1 MNHEY, CDR2 SVGAGI. CDR3 length: 14 residues. V was clipped by 6 bases and J by 7 bases, with 13 bases between them. The CDR3 region is CASRDDGRNSPLHF. The CDR3 nucleotides are TGTGCCAGCAGGGATGACGGGAGGAATTCACCCCTCCACTTT.

The V call is TRBV27, the J call TRBJ2-3; TRBD2 aligns across 8 bases. The CDR3 runs to 17 residues. V trimming: 5 bases; J trimming: 0 bases; junction bases outside the gene matches: 10. CDR1 and CDR2 (germline): MNHEY, SMNVEV (reference sequence). The CDR3 sequence is CASSPPPSGPSTDTQYF. Here the CDR3 DNA reads TGTGCCAGCAGTCCCCCCCCTAGCGGGCCTAGCACAGATACGCAGTATTTT.

The chain is built from TRBV6-2 or TRBV6-3 and TRBJ1-2; the match to TRBD1 covers 8 bases. The germline V gene encodes CDR1 MNHEY and CDR2 SVGEGT. V trimming: 5 bases; J trimming: 5 bases; junction bases outside the gene matches: 1. This CDR3 is built from 12 residues. The chain's CDR3 is CASSTGGYGYTF. The DNA for the CDR3 is TGTGCCAGCAGTACAGGGGGGTATGGCTACACCTTC.

The chain carries TRBV5-1 and TRBJ2-7; TRBD1 matches 9 bases. Trimming at V came to 3 bases and at J to 0 bases, leaving 4 bases not matched to a gene. The CDR3 has 15 amino acids. In germline, CDR1 is SGHRS, CDR2 YFSETQ. The DNA for the CDR3 is TGCGCCAGCAGCTCCGGGACAGGGAGCTCCTACGAGCAGTACTTC. Translated, it gives CASSSGTGSSYEQYF.

V usage is TRBV12-5 and J usage is TRBJ2-2; 9 positions match TRBD2. The V gene end was trimmed by 4 bases and the J gene end by 4 bases; junction bases not matched to a gene: 16. This CDR3 contains 19 residues. Germline V gives CDR1 LGHNT, CDR2 FRNRAP. CDR3 amino acids: CASGSSQVAGGPFTGELFF. CDR3 in DNA: TGTGCTAGTGGTTCCTCGCAGGTTGCGGGGGGGCCATTCACCGGGGAGCTGTTTTTT.

This chain joins TRBV9 and TRBJ1-2, with 10 nucleotides matching TRBD1. Per germline, CDR1 SGDLS and CDR2 YYNGEE. With V trimmed by 3 bases and J by 3 bases, 8 bases remained unmatched. There are 16 residues in the CDR3. For the CDR3, the DNA is TGTGCCAGCAGCGCCTTCGGACAGGGGGAGGACTATGGCTACACCTTC. Translation: CASSAFGQGEDYGYTF.

The chain recombines TRBV11-2 with TRBJ2-7; 10 nucleotides agree with TRBD2. Germline trimming cut 5 bases from V and 2 bases from J; bases unmatched to any gene: 9. CDR3 size: 16 residues. CDR1 and CDR2 (germline): SGHAT, FQNNGV. The CDR3 nucleotides are TGTGCCAGCAGCCACATAGGGACTAGCGAGGCCTACGAGCAGTACTTC. It codes for CASSHIGTSEAYEQYF.

This clone came up many times. The V call is TRBV3-1 (or the pseudogene TRBV3-2), the J call TRBJ1-4; the match to TRBD1 covers 7 bases. The V gene end was trimmed by 4 bases and the J gene end by 6 bases; junction bases not matched to a gene: 5. Germline lookup yields CDR1 LGHDT and CDR2 YNNKEL (reference sequence). This CDR3 has 14 residues. CDR3 protein: CASSPRGYYEKLFF. The CDR3, as DNA: TGTGCCAGCAGCCCCAGGGGGTATTATGAAAAACTGTTTTTT.

The chain employs TRBV1 and TRBJ2-5; whether TRBD1, the table's D call, matches the DNA was not checked. TRBV1 is a known pseudogene. This CDR3 spans 14 amino acids. DNA for the CDR3: TGCACCAGCAGCCTCGTGGTACAGCAAGAGACCCAGTACTTC. Residues: CTSSLVVQQETQYF.